These 30 T cell receptor beta chains were sequenced from one sample in a study of Ad26.COV2.S vaccination and SARS-CoV-2 variants. Clones were read by immunoSEQ multiplex PCR, and TCRdb kept only the in-frame ones, dropping some. The sample has about 410,000 clones; approximately 92% are singletons. Noted treatment: around 19 received Ad26.COV2.S at low or high dose, single or two shots; about 5 received placebo; per-sample allocation not given. The investigators took samples on day 63 after the first vaccine or placebo injection. Material: peripheral blood, obtained in a trial of Ad26.COV2.S vaccine versus placebo. Receptor source: a person aged 18-65 years who received the Ad26.COV2.S COVID-19 vaccine or a placebo.

J is TRBJ2-1 and V is TRBV7-9; tentatively, D is TRBD2 (5 bases). Trimming removed 6 bases at V and 3 bases at J, with 9 bases between. Germline V gene data show CDR1 as SEHNR and CDR2 as FQNEAQ (reference sequence). The CDR3 is made up of 13 amino acids. The CDR3 reads CASRTGYYNEQFF. CDR3 DNA sequence: TGTGCCAGCAGAACGGGATACTACAATGAGCAGTTCTTC.

As for this clone: Other nucleotide sequences from this sample produce the same CDR3. J is TRBJ2-1 and V is TRBV7-9; weak D call: TRBD2 (5 bases). The germline V gene encodes CDR1 SEHNR and CDR2 FQNEAQ (reference sequence). CDR3 length: 12 residues. Trimming cost V 5 bases and J 6 bases, with 8 bases left between them. The CDR3 DNA reads TGTGCCAGCAGCCTGCGGGTCAATGAGCAGTTCTTC. Amino acids: CASSLRVNEQFF.

The chain recombines TRBV6-5 with TRBJ1-2; 7 positions match TRBD1. CDR1 is MNHEY, CDR2 SVGAGI, per germline. V dropped 2 bases and J dropped 4; count of bases not matched to a gene: 4. There are 14 residues in the CDR3. The CDR3 DNA follows: TGTGCCAGCAGTTACGGGGACAGCAGCTATGGCTACACCTTC. Residues: CASSYGDSSYGYTF.

This sequence joins TRBV5-6 and TRBJ2-7; possibly TRBD2 for D (5 bases). V was shortened by 2 bases and J by 5 bases, with 8 bases between the two germline ends. The CDR3 loop spans 12 amino acids. Per germline, CDR1 SGHDT and CDR2 YYEEEE. CDR3 amino acids: CASSFGGHEQYF. Here the CDR3 DNA reads TGTGCCAGCAGCTTCGGCGGGCACGAGCAGTACTTC.

J is TRBJ2-5 and V is TRBV6-5; no reliable D call. The CDR3 extends over 12 amino acids. The V gene lost 5 bases and the J gene lost 5 bases, with 9 bases spanning the gap. CDR1 is MNHEY and CDR2 is SVGAGI in the germline V gene. In nucleotides, the CDR3 is TGTGCCAGCAGTAGCCCCGGGGAGACCCAGTACTTC. It codes for CASSSPGETQYF.

This clone showed up just once. The chain has TRBV7-9 and TRBJ1-2, with D maybe TRBD1 (6 bases). V was trimmed by 3 bases and J by 6 bases, leaving 14 bases between them. This CDR3 has 14 amino acids. Germline assignment: CDR1 SEHNR and CDR2 FQNEAQ (reference sequence). The CDR3, as DNA: TGTGCCAGCAGCTTTTCTGGACAGTACGATGGCTACACCTTC. It translates to CASSFSGQYDGYTF. Complete variable domain (other parts from reference TRBV7-9 and TRBJ1-2): DTGVSQNPRHKITKRGQNVTFRCDPISEHNRLYWYRQTLGQGPEFLTYFQNEAQLEKSRLLSDRFSAERPKGSFSTLEIQRTEQGDSAMYLCASSFSGQYDGYTFGSGTRLTVV.

The DNA of the CDR3 is TGTGCCAGCAGCCAGGCCGAGGGGGAGACCCAGTACTTC. This translates into CASSQAEGETQYF. The chain couples TRBV3-1 (or the pseudogene TRBV3-2) to TRBJ2-5; D tentatively reads TRBD1 or TRBD2 (5 bases each). This CDR3 is 13 amino acids long. V lost 3 bases and J 5 bases, leaving 10 bases between the germline ends. CDR1 LGHDT and CDR2 YNNKEL come from the germline V gene (reference sequence).

The chain uses TRBV5-1 and TRBJ1-5; TRBD1 agrees at 8 bases. CDR1 and CDR2 (germline): SGHRS, YFSETQ. The CDR3 sequence is 14 residues long. V shed 1 base and J 8 bases; nucleotides not matched to a gene: 5. The CDR3 loop is CASSLNTGGEPQHF. In nucleotides, the CDR3 is TGCGCCAGCAGCTTGAATACAGGGGGTGAGCCCCAGCATTTT. The full variable domain, rest sourced from reference TRBV5-1 and TRBJ1-5, is KAGVTQTPRYLIKTRGQQVTLSCSPISGHRSVSWYQQTPGQGLQFLFEYFSETQRNKGNFPGRFSGRQFSNSRSEMNVSTLELGDSALYLCASSLNTGGEPQHFGDGTRLSIL.

The rearrangement uses TRBV19 and TRBJ1-5; TRBD1 agrees at 8 bases. This CDR3 comprises 16 residues. Trimming removed 4 bases from V and 5 bases from J; junction bases left unmatched: 10. CDR1 LNHDA and CDR2 SQIVND come from the germline V gene (reference sequence). CDR3 bases: TGTGCCAGTAGTAGAGGGAGAGGACAGGGCGATCAGCCCCAGCATTTT. Protein: CASSRGRGQGDQPQHF.

The V and J genes are TRBV27 and TRBJ2-2; D is undetermined. Germline loops: CDR1 MNHEY, CDR2 SMNVEV (reference sequence). The V gene lost 4 bases and the J gene lost 0 bases, with 9 bases spanning the gap. The CDR3 extends over 15 amino acids. CDR3 sequence reads: CASSYPGANTGELFF. The CDR3 DNA is TGTGCCAGCAGTTATCCAGGCGCGAACACCGGGGAGCTGTTTTTT.

V gene TRBV18 combines with J gene TRBJ1-1, with no clear D. CDR1 is KGHSH and CDR2 is LQKENI in the germline V gene. The V end was cut by 0 bases, the J end by 0 bases, with 14 bases between. The CDR3 covers 17 residues. In nucleotides, the CDR3 is TGTGCCAGCTCACCACCGTCGACTCACGGAATGAACACTGAAGCTTTCTTT. Amino acid sequence: CASSPPSTHGMNTEAFF. Using reference TRBV18 and TRBJ1-1 for the parts outside the CDR3, the full variable domain is NAGVMQNPRHLVRRRGQEARLRCSPMKGHSHVYWYRQLPEEGLKFMVYLQKENIIDESGMPKERFSAEFPKEGPSILRIQQVVRGDSAAYFCASSPPSTHGMNTEAFFGQGTRLTVV.

This rearrangement joins TRBV4-3 to TRBJ1-2; D call uncertain. V lost 0 bases and J 7 bases, leaving 18 bases between the germline ends. Germline CDR1 and CDR2: LGHNA and YSLEER. CDR3 length: 16 residues. The CDR3 nucleotides are TGCGCCAGCAGCCAAGAGCCCTATGGGCAGGTCTTTGGCTACACCTTC. This codes for CASSQEPYGQVFGYTF.

The rearrangement links TRBV12-3 or TRBV12-4 to TRBJ2-7; D possibly corresponds to TRBD1 (5 bases). The CDR3 is made up of 11 amino acids. Trimming shortened V by 4 bases and J by 9 bases, and 10 bases separated the two germline ends. The CDR3 DNA sequence: TGTGCCAGCAGTTCTAGGACATCGCAGTACTTC. Translation gives CASSSRTSQYF.

The chain links TRBV29-1 to TRBJ2-1; tentatively, D is TRBD2 (6 bases). There are 17 residues in the CDR3. Germline CDR1 and CDR2: SQVTM and ANQGSEA. V was trimmed by 3 bases and J by 6 bases, leaving 24 bases between them. In DNA form, the CDR3 reads TGCAGCGTTGATTTGAGGGGTGGGGGATGGGGAGGCAATGAGCAGTTCTTC. This gives the protein CSVDLRGGGWGGNEQFF.

J is TRBJ1-3 and V is TRBV18, with 8 positions matching TRBD1. The CDR3 has 18 residues. Losses at the gene ends were 4 bases for V and 8 bases for J; bases not matched to a gene: 19. Germline V CDR1 and CDR2: KGHSH, LQKENI. CDR3 in DNA: TGTGCCAGCTCACTACACAGACCCGACAGGGGCAGTGGGGACACCATATATTTT. Protein sequence: CASSLHRPDRGSGDTIYF.

J is TRBJ1-4 and V is TRBV6-5; TRBD1 might be the D (5 bases). The CDR3 consists of 15 residues. V lost 1 base and J lost 4, with 10 bases in between. Germline CDR1 is MNHEY and CDR2 is SVGAGI. This chain's CDR3 is CASSYLTVGNEKLFF. In DNA, the CDR3 is TGTGCCAGCAGTTACTTGACAGTGGGTAATGAAAAACTGTTTTTT.

Comment on this clone: Other nucleotide sequences from this sample produce the same CDR3. J is TRBJ2-7 and V is TRBV27; 7 bases align to TRBD1. Germline CDR1 and CDR2: MNHEY and SMNVEV (reference sequence). The CDR3 covers 13 residues. Trimming removed 4 bases from V and 4 bases from J; junction bases left unmatched: 4. CDR3 nucleotides: TGTGCCAGCAGTTGGGGACAGACTTACGAGCAGTACTTC. It codes for CASSWGQTYEQYF.

This rearrangement joins TRBV7-2 to TRBJ2-2, with no clear D. Deletions cut 8 bases from V and 0 bases from J, with 16 bases between. Germline lookup yields CDR1 SGHTA and CDR2 FQGNSA. The CDR3 spans 16 residues. The CDR3 region has the DNA TGTGCCAGCCCAATTGGACCGGGTACGAACACCGGGGAGCTGTTTTTT. Amino acid sequence: CASPIGPGTNTGELFF.

The chain couples TRBV6-5 to TRBJ1-4, with D possibly matching TRBD1 (6 bases). The V end lost 0 bases, the J end lost 7 bases, and 12 bases lay between the germline ends. Looked up from germline, CDR1 is MNHEY and CDR2 is SVGAGI. This CDR3 is built from 15 residues. CDR3 in DNA: TGTGCCAGCAGTTACTCCGGGGGGCCAAGTGAAAAACTGTTTTTT. Its translation is CASSYSGGPSEKLFF.

The chain couples TRBV4-1 to TRBJ2-2; D remains ambiguous. The germline gives CDR1 MGHRA, CDR2 YSYEKL. CDR3 length: 14 residues. Trimming cost V 5 bases and J 3 bases, with 10 bases left between them. CDR3 residues: CASSTWAHTGELFF. The CDR3 DNA sequence: TGCGCCAGCAGCACTTGGGCCCACACCGGGGAGCTGTTTTTT.

A few counts support this clone. The chain joins TRBV9 to TRBJ1-4; TRBD1 is a possible D gene (5 bases). The CDR3 has 15 residues. V was clipped by 0 bases and J by 0 bases, with 6 bases between them. In germline, CDR1 is SGDLS, CDR2 YYNGEE. CDR3 residues: CASSVEGATNEKLFF. CDR3 nucleotides: TGTGCCAGCAGCGTAGAAGGGGCAACTAATGAAAAACTGTTTTTT.

The chain combines TRBV27 with TRBJ2-3; 8 bases line up with TRBD2. The CDR3 runs 18 residues. The V gene end was trimmed by 4 bases and the J gene end by 9 bases; junction bases not matched to a gene: 21. The germline V gene has CDR1 MNHEY and CDR2 SMNVEV (reference sequence). The CDR3 DNA reads as TGTGCCAGCAGTTCCTACTTAAGCGGGGGTGTCCTGAGAGGGACGCAGTATTTT. Encoded protein: CASSSYLSGGVLRGTQYF.

The V gene is TRBV6-1, the J gene TRBJ2-7, with 8 bases lining up with TRBD1. Germline trimming cut 2 bases from V and 3 bases from J; bases unmatched to any gene: 6. The CDR3 contains 15 residues. Germline CDR1 is MNHNS and CDR2 is SASEGT. CDR3 loop: CASSELTGQGYEQYF. The CDR3 DNA is TGTGCCAGCAGTGAATTGACAGGACAGGGCTACGAGCAGTACTTC.

The chain carries TRBV12-3 or TRBV12-4 and TRBJ1-2; D is unresolved. This CDR3 contains 13 residues. Trimming stripped 2 bases from V and 5 bases from J, with 9 bases between. The CDR3 coding sequence is TGTGCCAGCAGTTTATTAAGTGGATATGGCTACACCTTC. Its translation: CASSLLSGYGYTF.

This clone was recorded only once. The genes are TRBV12-3 or TRBV12-4 and TRBJ2-3; D not certain. Trimming pared 1 base from V and 11 bases from J, leaving 10 bases between. The CDR3 sequence is 12 residues long. The CDR3 protein is CASSLGADLQYF. DNA for the CDR3: TGTGCCAGCAGTTTAGGGGCGGATCTGCAGTATTTT.

V usage is TRBV25-1 and J usage is TRBJ1-1; the D is unclear. Trimming cost V 4 bases and J 0 bases, with 6 bases left between them. The CDR3 length is 13 residues. Germline V lookup: CDR1 MGHDK, CDR2 SYGVNS. The CDR3 bases are TGTGCCAGCAGTGCTGAGGTGAACACTGAAGCTTTCTTT. This gives the protein CASSAEVNTEAFF.

This chain links TRBV5-1 with TRBJ2-7; D perhaps matches TRBD1 (6 bases). The CDR3 has 15 amino acids. Per the germline V gene, CDR1 is SGHRS and CDR2 is YFSETQ. V dropped 3 bases and J dropped 2 bases, with 15 bases sitting between them. The CDR3 protein is CASSSPGHGTYEQYF. The CDR3 DNA reads as TGCGCCAGCAGCTCACCGGGACACGGGACCTACGAGCAGTACTTC.

The chain recombines TRBV11-3 with TRBJ2-3; D might be TRBD2 (6 bases). CDR3 length: 15 amino acids. V gave up 1 base and J gave up 7 bases, with 15 bases separating them. CDR1 and CDR2 (germline): SGHNT, YENEEA. The CDR3: CASSLGTGAQYTQYF. In DNA, the CDR3 is TGTGCCAGCAGCTTAGGGACGGGAGCGCAATATACGCAGTATTTT.

Remarks on this clone: An end of the junction does not agree with germline; a read error may underlie this. This chain joins TRBV15 and TRBJ1-3; 11 bases are a match to TRBD1. The germline V gene has CDR1 LNHNV and CDR2 YYDKDF (reference sequence). The CDR3 loop spans 17 amino acids. Here the CDR3 reads CPPRPGQGGPSGNTIYF. CDR3 sequence (DNA): TGCCCCCCCCGGCCGGGACAGGGGGGCCCCTCTGGAAACACCATATATTTT.

This chain uses TRBV27 with TRBJ2-5; D unclear. The germline V gene has CDR1 MNHEY and CDR2 SMNVEV (reference sequence). This CDR3 spans 16 amino acids. Trimming shortened V by 6 bases and J by 2 bases, and 19 bases separated the two germline ends. CDR3 DNA: TGTGCCAGCAGCCACTTTGATGAGCTATTACAAGAGACCCAGTACTTC. Its translation is CASSHFDELLQETQYF.